The clone carrying this TCR beta chain was observed a few times. Its antigen remains unknown. The TRBV12-4/TRBJ1-2 clonotypes were amplified using barcode primers with ligated adaptors. TCRdb reanalysed the multiplex PCR reads using MiXCR and keeps one entry per CDR3 protein. The sample carries fewer than 300 distinct CDR3 sequences, roughly 3.8% recorded once. V lost 8 bases and J 2 bases, leaving 15 bases between the germline ends. There are 14 residues in the CDR3. Naive CD4+ T cells were purified with Tregs depleted by CD25. Points from the study as a whole: Tumor Tregs overlapped most with tumor, then blood, naive CD4+ cells. Tumor memory CD4+ T cell TCR gene usage clustered with blood and lymph node memory CD4+ cells and lymph node naive CD4+ cells. Naive CD4+ cells shared approximately 12% of tumor Treg sequences.

The TCR originated in a female donor with breast cancer. The chain carries TRBV12-3 or TRBV12-4 and TRBJ1-2; D not resolved. Sequencing used naive CD4+ T cells sorted from blood. Subset given: naive CD4+ T cells, CD4+CD45RA+CD25-. The CDR3 coding sequence is TGTGCCAGCCGAAGGAGGCGGGAGAACTATGGCTACACCTTC. Its protein product is CASRRRRENYGYTF.